This TCR beta chain was recorded in a study of T cells in localized non-small cell lung cancer. General observations from the study: Measurement of T cell clonality placed uninvolved adjacent lung highest, above the level in tumor. An association was observed between higher blood T cell density and longer overall survival. Heterogeneity within the tumor remains possible, as just one region underwent sequencing. Paired adjacent lung recovered a median roughly 50 of the top 100 tumor clones.

TCRdb's copy holds only in-frame clones and misses some; the assay was immunoSEQ multiplex PCR. This sample has about 55,000 clones; approximately 88% occur once, and the top ten carry about 18%. The CDR3 is made up of 16 amino acids. Germline-derived CDR1 and CDR2 are SEHNR and FQNEAQ (reference sequence). J was trimmed by 1 base and V by 3 bases; bases with no gene match: 6. To note about this clone: Its specificity is unknown.

The J gene is TRBJ2-1, the V gene TRBV7-9; 7 positions agree with TRBD2. The TCR sequence derives from a man aged 40 to 70 with stage III lung adenocarcinoma. The specimen comprised peripheral blood mononuclear cells, sampled before any cancer treatment. The CDR3 DNA reads TGTGCCAGCAGCTTTGGGGGAGGGCGGTCCTACAATGAGCAGTTCTTC. Its protein is CASSFGGGRSYNEQFF.